A selection of T cell receptor beta chains follows, all from one sample in a study of T-cell memory formation after mild COVID-19. TCRdb used MiXCR to reprocess the 5' RACE reads, holding one entry per CDR3 protein. Of 350,000 to 500,000 distinct CDR3 sequences listed, around 18% are singletons. Sequenced material: PBMCs or a T cell subset sorted from them (not recorded which). These receptor sequences come from an adult woman who had mild COVID-19 (a few samples of this study predate the infection). Cell type and time point are not known. Each CDR3 is given with its conserved first and last residue. A D gene is named only where the DNA matches it firmly. Expanded clones get a size class; other rows say once, few or many, or leave the size out.

>TRBJ1-2|-|-|TRBV12-3/TRBV12-4
CASSPGTTYGYTF
>TRBJ2-3|TRBD2|-|TRBV20-1
CSALRPWTSGSRFVGGTDTQYF
>TRBJ1-2|-|-|TRBV5-1
CASKSPGRNYGYTF
>TRBJ1-1|-|few|TRBV27
CASSLGVGNTEAFF
>TRBJ1-1|-|few|TRBV7-9
CASSLGPGKNTEAFF
>TRBJ2-1|TRBD2|-|TRBV5-1
CASSPGGEMFF
>TRBJ2-1|-|many|TRBV24-1
CATSDDVDEQFF
>TRBJ1-5|TRBD1|few|TRBV7-9
CASSLAQVAGGNQPQHF
>TRBJ2-7|-|-|TRBV18
CASSPKGIRPEQYF
>TRBJ1-2|-|-|TRBV20-1
CSATTASYGYTF
>TRBJ2-2|-|-|TRBV18
CASSRGSSHTGELFF
>TRBJ2-7|TRBD1|-|TRBV5-1
CASSLADRIGDEQYF
>TRBJ1-4|TRBD1|few|TRBV7-9
CASSWGSSIREDRGPLYEKLFF
>TRBJ2-1|TRBD2|once|TRBV7-2
CASSVLGTSVLVGRNEQFF
>TRBJ2-2|TRBD1|-|TRBV7-9
CASSAQGFWDTGELFF
>TRBJ1-5|TRBD1|-|TRBV6-2/TRBV6-3
CASIQGQRNQPQHF
>TRBJ2-1|TRBD2|few|TRBV20-1
CSAPGSGRSYNEQFF
>TRBJ2-1|TRBD2|-|TRBV6-5
CASGLANHEQFF
>TRBJ2-7|TRBD1|-|TRBV20-1
CSAGDRGSYEQYF
>TRBJ2-3|-|few|TRBV5-1
CASSLPRQGGTDTQYF
>TRBJ1-1|-|-|TRBV30
CAWRPGVTNTEAFF
>TRBJ2-1|TRBD1|few|TRBV15
CATSRQGDYNEQFF
>TRBJ2-2|TRBD2|few|TRBV7-6
CASSLELAGATLNTGELFF
>TRBJ2-1|-|-|TRBV7-8
CASSLVVLYNEQFF
>TRBJ2-3|TRBD2|-|TRBV5-1
CASSLGLAGGRGTDTQYF
>TRBJ2-7|TRBD1|-|TRBV5-1
CASSLNTGQGSYEQYF
>TRBJ2-7|TRBD2|-|TRBV6-2/TRBV6-3
CASRKGSSGRGYEQYF
>TRBJ2-3|TRBD2|-|TRBV5-1
CASSSQTSGGTDTQYF
>TRBJ1-1|-|-|TRBV5-1
CASSGRGQAFF
>TRBJ2-1|-|-|TRBV7-2
CASRAVGIYNEQFF
>TRBJ1-2|TRBD1|-|TRBV14
CASSLRDSPNYGYTF